The 12 T cell receptor beta chains given below trace back to one sample, sequenced in a study of beta chain features in type 1 diabetes. These receptors' antigens are unknown. Sequencing targeted expressed TCRB transcripts, as all isolated RNA had been reverse transcribed. Repertoires were generated with immunoSEQ multiplex PCR, while TCRdb's copy carries only in-frame clones and drops some. The data contain over 150,000 clones, over 9% of them singletons. Study-level findings and limits: Significant though moderate, a shortening of TCRB CDR3s appeared in all four CD4+ subsets of Type 1 diabetes patients.

The sequencing input was central memory CD4+ T cells from blood. Receptors were obtained from a man aged 25 to 45 with type 1 diabetes.

This rearrangement joins TRBV4-3 to TRBJ2-1, with D tentatively TRBD2 (5 bases). The CDR3 is 14 residues long. The germline V gene has CDR1 LGHNA and CDR2 YSLEER. V lost 0 bases and J lost 7, with 10 bases in between. The DNA of the CDR3 is TGCGCCAGCAGCCAAGATCGGACTGCGAATGAGCAGTTCTTC. It specifies CASSQDRTANEQFF.

The rearrangement links TRBV27 to TRBJ2-1; TRBD2 matches at 16 bases. Germline CDR1 and CDR2: MNHEY and SMNVEV (reference sequence). V trimming: 8 bases; J trimming: 8 bases; junction bases outside the gene matches: 9. This CDR3 has 16 residues. Here the CDR3 reads CASRPGLAGGEYEQFF. The CDR3 DNA is TGTGCCAGCCGCCCGGGACTAGCGGGAGGGGAATATGAGCAGTTCTTC.

This clone was found a few times. The chain carries TRBV20-1 and TRBJ2-7, with TRBD1 matching 7 bases. The CDR3 is 11 amino acids. The germline V gene has CDR1 DFQATT and CDR2 SNEGSKA (reference sequence). The junction had 9 bases not matched to a gene; V was cut back by 6 bases and J by 10 bases. In nucleotides, the CDR3 is TGCAGTGCCGTCAGACAGGGAATACAGTACTTC. Translated, it gives CSAVRQGIQYF.

The chain recombines TRBV13 with TRBJ2-7, with 9 positions matching TRBD2. Per the germline V gene, CDR1 is PRHDT and CDR2 is FYEKMQ (reference sequence). The CDR3 contains 15 residues. Losses at the gene ends were 4 bases for V and 7 bases for J; bases not matched to a gene: 11. This CDR3 reads CASSSGGGRALEQYF. The DNA of the CDR3 is TGTGCCAGCAGCTCCGGGGGCGGGAGGGCGCTTGAGCAGTACTTC.

This clone was detected only a few times. This chain joins TRBV29-1 and TRBJ2-2; 10 nucleotides align to TRBD2. The germline CDR1 and CDR2 sequences are SQVTM and ANQGSEA. This CDR3 region has 17 residues. V shed 4 bases and J 5 bases; nucleotides not matched to a gene: 13. In nucleotides, the CDR3 is TGCAGCGTTGCTCGGCTAGCGGGAGCCCTGGGAACCGGGGAGCTGTTTTTT. Protein sequence: CSVARLAGALGTGELFF.

The chain uses TRBV7-2 and TRBJ1-2; D might be TRBD1 (6 bases). CDR1 is SGHTA, CDR2 FQGNSA, per germline. Between the trimmed V and J ends, which lost 6 bases and 8 bases, there was a span of 13 bases. The CDR3 has 12 amino acids. The CDR3 protein is CASSQGYEGYTF. As DNA, the CDR3 is TGTGCCAGCAGTCAGGGGTACGAGGGCTACACCTTC.

A few counts support this clone. The chain has TRBV5-4 and TRBJ2-1; TRBD2 agrees at 10 bases. Trimming removed 4 bases from V and 10 bases from J; junction bases left unmatched: 5. This CDR3 contains 13 residues. Germline CDR1 and CDR2: SGHNT and YYREEE (reference sequence). Here the CDR3 reads CASSLRLAGEQFF. CDR3 DNA sequence: TGTGCCAGCAGCCTCCGACTAGCGGGCGAGCAGTTCTTC.

This chain links TRBV28 with TRBJ1-1; D remains ambiguous. CDR1 and CDR2 from the germline V gene are MDHEN and SYDVKM. V was trimmed by 5 bases and J by 0 bases, leaving 10 bases between them. This CDR3 is built from 14 residues. CDR3 DNA: TGTGCCAGCAGTCCGATAGCACTGAACACTGAAGCTTTCTTT. Its protein product is CASSPIALNTEAFF.

This clone has a handful of counts. V and J are TRBV7-3 and TRBJ2-3; perhaps TRBD1 as D (6 bases). CDR1 is SGHTA and CDR2 is FQGTGA in the germline V gene. This CDR3 is 14 amino acids long. Trimming shortened V by 8 bases and J by 0 bases, and 12 bases separated the two germline ends. The CDR3 is CASSTGLSTDTQYF. DNA for the CDR3: TGTGCCAGCTCCACAGGGTTAAGCACAGATACGCAGTATTTT. Based on the CDR3 plus reference TRBV7-3 and TRBJ2-3, the full variable domain is GAGVSQTPSNKVTEKGKYVELRCDPISGHTALYWYRQSLGQGPEFLIYFQGTGAADDSGLPNDRFFAVRPEGSVSTLKIQRTERGDSAVYLCASSTGLSTDTQYFGPGTRLTVL.

The chain employs TRBV2 and TRBJ2-6; a weak D match, TRBD1 (5 bases). With 6 bases removed from V and 3 bases from J, the gap between germline ends came to 12 bases. Looked up from germline, CDR1 is SNHLY and CDR2 is FYNNEI. The CDR3 contains 15 residues. CDR3 region: CASSRQSGGANVLTF. The CDR3 DNA follows: TGTGCCAGCAGCCGACAGTCTGGTGGGGCCAACGTCCTGACTTTC.

The chain links TRBV4-3 to TRBJ1-5; the D is unclear. The CDR3 covers 16 residues. Germline V gene data show CDR1 as LGHNA and CDR2 as YSLEER. V lost 0 bases and J 2 bases, leaving 11 bases between the germline ends. The CDR3 region has the DNA TGCGCCAGCAGCCAAGAATACGCGGTCGGCAATCAGCCCCAGCATTTT. Translation gives CASSQEYAVGNQPQHF.

The gene calls are TRBV15 and TRBJ1-5, with D perhaps matching TRBD1 (5 bases). CDR1 and CDR2 (germline): LNHNV, YYDKDF (reference sequence). Trimming took 0 bases from V and 1 from J, leaving 16 bases between them. CDR3 size: 18 residues. CDR3 DNA sequence: TGTGCCACCAGCAGAGAACGGGGGTTCGGAGGCAGCAATCAGCCCCAGCATTTT. It encodes CATSRERGFGGSNQPQHF.